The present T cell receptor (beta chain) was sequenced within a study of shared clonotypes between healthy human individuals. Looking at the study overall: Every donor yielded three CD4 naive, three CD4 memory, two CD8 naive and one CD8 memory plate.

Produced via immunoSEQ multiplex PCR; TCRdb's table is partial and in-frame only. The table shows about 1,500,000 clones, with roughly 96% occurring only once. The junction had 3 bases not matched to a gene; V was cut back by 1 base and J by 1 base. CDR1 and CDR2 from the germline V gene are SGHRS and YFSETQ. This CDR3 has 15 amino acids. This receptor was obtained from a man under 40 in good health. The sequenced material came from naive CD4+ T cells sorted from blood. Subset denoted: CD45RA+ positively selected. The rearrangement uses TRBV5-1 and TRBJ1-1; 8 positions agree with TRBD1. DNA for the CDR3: TGCGCCAGCAGCTTGCCAGGGGGCCCGAACACTGAAGCTTTCTTT. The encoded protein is CASSLPGGPNTEAFF. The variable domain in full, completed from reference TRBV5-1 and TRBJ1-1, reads KAGVTQTPRYLIKTRGQQVTLSCSPISGHRSVSWYQQTPGQGLQFLFEYFSETQRNKGNFPGRFSGRQFSNSRSEMNVSTLELGDSALYLCASSLPGGPNTEAFFGQGTRLTVV.